This TCR beta chain stems from a study of T cells after yellow fever vaccination. Across the whole study: Fractions containing few cells were prepared with SMART-Seq v4 Ultra Low Input. The study, taken as a whole, reports: The booster response re-showed most primary clones: approximately 95% CD4, over 80% CD8. By day 5 rather than day 15, the secondary response had peaked, though it was weaker.

Generation of TCR cDNA used 5'RACE template switching (which added a universal primer site and UMIs). Via MiXCR, TCRdb re-called the 5' RACE reads, giving one row per CDR3 protein. The data hold about 630,000 distinct CDR3 sequences, with 9% to 15% observed a single time. Trimming took 10 bases from V and 6 from J; bases not matched to a gene: 10. From germline, CDR1 is ENHRY and CDR2 SYGVKD. This CDR3 contains 13 residues. Regarding this clonotype: Its antigen is still unknown.

V usage is TRBV10-3 and J usage is TRBJ2-3; 7 bases align to TRBD2. The receptor's source is a man aged 25-40 years who received the YFV17D yellow fever vaccine. Sequencing used PBMCs, obtained on the day of the yellow fever booster vaccination. This CDR3 is CATGTTLNDTQYF. CDR3 nucleotide sequence: TGTGCCACAGGGACTACTCTAAACGATACGCAGTATTTT.